The 28 T cell receptor beta chains below come from one sample, sequenced in a study of T cell responses to AZD1222 COVID-19 vaccine. The repertoire was sequenced with immunoSEQ multiplex PCR; TCRdb's copy has only in-frame clones and lacks some. The table lists some 100,000 clones, more than 75% of them singletons. The specimen was peripheral blood, collected on day 0 of AZD1222 vaccination. The source is an adult in good health.

The chain employs TRBV5-5 and TRBJ2-7; 8 positions agree with TRBD1. The ends lost 3 bases at V and 2 bases at J; junction bases unmatched: 1. Germline V lookup: CDR1 SGHKS, CDR2 YYEKEE (reference sequence). This CDR3 comprises 13 residues. The DNA for the CDR3 is TGTGCCAGCAGCTGGGGACAGGCCTACGAGCAGTACTTC. It codes for CASSWGQAYEQYF.

V is TRBV21-1 and J is TRBJ1-2; the DNA was not used to check the table's D call, TRBD1. TRBV21-1 is noted as a pseudogene. The length of the CDR3 is 11 residues. The CDR3 loop reads CASSTQDGYTF. The DNA for the CDR3 is TGTGCCAGCAGCACGCAGGATGGCTACACCTTC.

The chain uses TRBV7-9 and TRBJ1-6; TRBD1 matches at 8 bases. Germline lookup yields CDR1 SEHNR and CDR2 FQNEAQ (reference sequence). This CDR3 spans 17 amino acids. Unmatched junction bases numbered 7, after V lost 1 base and J lost 5 bases. This CDR3 reads CASSLGSGTGNNSPLHF. The DNA for the CDR3 is TGTGCCAGCAGCTTAGGCTCGGGGACAGGAAATAATTCACCCCTCCACTTT. Drawing the rest from reference TRBV7-9 and TRBJ1-6, the complete variable domain is DTGVSQNPRHKITKRGQNVTFRCDPISEHNRLYWYRQTLGQGPEFLTYFQNEAQLEKSRLLSDRFSAERPKGSFSTLEIQRTEQGDSAMYLCASSLGSGTGNNSPLHFGNGTRLTVT.

The V gene is TRBV5-1, the J gene TRBJ2-2, with D possibly TRBD2 on 6 matching bases. This CDR3 has 14 residues. CDR1 and CDR2 (germline): SGHRS, YFSETQ. The V gene lost 0 bases and the J gene lost 4 bases, with 7 bases spanning the gap. The CDR3 region is CASSLAGSTGELFF. As DNA, the CDR3 is TGCGCCAGCAGCTTGGCCGGGAGCACCGGGGAGCTGTTTTTT.

The chain uses TRBV14 and TRBJ1-1; perhaps TRBD1 as D (6 bases). The CDR3 is 16 residues long. V shed 2 bases and J shed 1 base, with 14 bases lying between them. The germline V gene has CDR1 SGHDN and CDR2 FVKESK. In DNA form, the CDR3 reads TGTGCCAGCAGCCAATTTCAGGGGCTGGAGAACACTGAAGCTTTCTTT. It encodes CASSQFQGLENTEAFF.

The chain joins TRBV5-1 to TRBJ1-4; D is undetermined. Trimming left V 1 base short and J 8 bases short, with 9 bases between. The CDR3 totals 13 residues. Germline V lookup: CDR1 SGHRS, CDR2 YFSETQ. The CDR3 region is CASSLLTSEKLFF. The CDR3 DNA follows: TGCGCCAGCAGCTTGTTGACGTCCGAAAAACTGTTTTTT.

As regards this clone: Other DNA sequences of this sample code for an identical CDR3. The chain is built from TRBV5-5 and TRBJ1-5; D possibly corresponds to TRBD1 (6 bases). CDR1 and CDR2 (germline): SGHKS, YYEKEE (reference sequence). The CDR3 covers 13 residues. Trimming shortened V by 1 base and J by 4 bases, and 6 bases separated the two germline ends. CDR3 sequence: CASSLTGNQPQHF. Here the CDR3 DNA reads TGTGCCAGCAGCTTGACAGGGAATCAGCCCCAGCATTTT.

The chain employs TRBV19 and TRBJ1-1; TRBD1 matches 10 bases. The V segment lost 5 bases and the J segment 4 bases; nucleotides outside the gene matches: 10. Per germline, CDR1 LNHDA and CDR2 SQIVND (reference sequence). The CDR3 consists of 16 residues. The CDR3 DNA sequence: TGTGCCAGTAGTCCCCAGGGACAGGGGCCTAGCACTGAAGCTTTCTTT. As protein: CASSPQGQGPSTEAFF.

The V call is TRBV28, the J call TRBJ1-4; 7 nucleotides agree with TRBD1. The CDR3 contains 16 residues. CDR1 MDHEN and CDR2 SYDVKM come from the germline V gene. V shed 5 bases, J shed 8 bases, and the junction held 14 bases outside the gene matches. CDR3 region: CASSLYRGTVQEKLFF. CDR3 coding DNA: TGTGCCAGCAGTCTGTACAGGGGCACAGTCCAAGAAAAACTGTTTTTT.

The chain joins TRBV5-1 to TRBJ2-1, with a weak D call TRBD2 (6 bases). Germline CDR1 and CDR2: SGHRS and YFSETQ. Trimming took off 4 bases at V and 10 bases at J, with 15 bases between the two ends. The CDR3 sequence is 13 residues long. The DNA of the CDR3 is TGCGCCAGCAGCGCCAGGGAGCGGGCAGAGCAGTTCTTC. It codes for CASSARERAEQFF.

The chain is built from TRBV7-3 and TRBJ2-7; D not resolved. The CDR3 is 13 amino acids. Germline V CDR1 and CDR2: SGHTA, FQGTGA. Deletions cut 2 bases from V and 2 bases from J, with 7 bases between. The CDR3 DNA sequence: TGTGCCAGCAGCTTATTAGTGGCCTACGAGCAGTACTTC. Protein sequence: CASSLLVAYEQYF.

The chain carries TRBV7-9 and TRBJ2-2; 10 bases are shared with TRBD2. CDR1 is SEHNR, CDR2 FQNEAQ, per germline (reference sequence). V was pared by 5 bases and J by 6 bases, with 9 bases of the junction left unmatched. The CDR3 length is 16 residues. Here the CDR3 reads CASSGHSGRNPGELFF. In nucleotides, the CDR3 is TGTGCCAGCAGCGGACATAGCGGGAGGAATCCCGGGGAGCTGTTTTTT.

This chain joins TRBV5-4 and TRBJ2-5, with TRBD2 identical over 7 bases. J was trimmed by 4 bases and V by 0 bases; bases with no gene match: 3. This CDR3 is built from 14 residues. CDR1 and CDR2 (germline): SGHNT, YYREEE (reference sequence). The DNA for the CDR3 is TGTGCCAGCAGCTTGGTGGGGGGGAGAGAGACCCAGTACTTC. It specifies CASSLVGGRETQYF.

This clone was seen a handful of times. The chain recombines TRBV7-9 with TRBJ2-1; D may match TRBD1 or TRBD2 (5 bases each). This CDR3 has 15 amino acids. V gave up 0 bases and J gave up 5 bases, with 11 bases separating them. The germline V gene encodes CDR1 SEHNR and CDR2 FQNEAQ (reference sequence). The CDR3 nucleotides read TGTGCCAGCAGCTTAGCGACGGGACCTCACAATGAGCAGTTCTTC. The encoded protein is CASSLATGPHNEQFF.

This chain connects TRBV5-4 to TRBJ2-6; D unclear. V was clipped by 3 bases and J by 4 bases, with 11 bases between them. Germline V lookup: CDR1 SGHNT, CDR2 YYREEE (reference sequence). The CDR3 length is 15 residues. This chain's CDR3 is CASSSYLRGANVLTF. The CDR3 bases are TGTGCCAGCAGCTCCTACCTCAGAGGGGCCAACGTCCTGACTTTC.

This clone was counted only a few times. This rearrangement joins TRBV3-1 (or the pseudogene TRBV3-2) to TRBJ2-7; 8 positions agree with TRBD2. The CDR3 totals 13 residues. Trimming at V came to 4 bases and at J to 7 bases, leaving 6 bases not matched to a gene. Germline CDR1 is LGHDT and CDR2 is YNNKEL (reference sequence). CDR3 sequence reads: CASSPGGVEEQYF. DNA of the CDR3: TGTGCCAGCAGCCCCGGGGGGGTCGAAGAGCAGTACTTC.

V and J are TRBV28 and TRBJ1-5; 9 bases line up with TRBD1. This CDR3 region has 13 residues. Trimming at V came to 6 bases and at J to 7 bases, leaving 4 bases not matched to a gene. Germline-derived CDR1 and CDR2 are MDHEN and SYDVKM. CDR3 region: CASRRTGGQPQHF. The DNA for the CDR3 is TGTGCCAGCAGACGAACAGGGGGCCAGCCCCAGCATTTT.

The sample holds a few counts of this clone. The chain employs TRBV30 and TRBJ1-2, with 8 bases aligning to TRBD1. CDR1 and CDR2 from the germline V gene are GTSNPN and SVGIG (reference sequence). The CDR3 contains 13 residues. The trim removed 2 bases at V and 7 bases at J, leaving 6 bases unmatched. The CDR3 is CAWSTQGAGGYTF. The CDR3 DNA reads as TGTGCCTGGAGTACCCAGGGGGCTGGTGGCTACACCTTC. The full variable domain, rest sourced from reference TRBV30 and TRBJ1-2, is SQTIHQWPATLVQPVGSPLSLECTVEGTSNPNLYWYRQAAGRGLQLLFYSVGIGQISSEVPQNLSASRPQDRQFILSSKKLLLSDSGFYLCAWSTQGAGGYTFGSGTRLTVV.

This clone was seen only a few times. The gene calls are TRBV2 and TRBJ1-4; 7 positions match TRBD1. The V segment lost 8 bases and the J segment 8 bases; nucleotides outside the gene matches: 11. The CDR3 sequence is 14 residues long. Germline V CDR1 and CDR2: SNHLY, FYNNEI. CDR3 DNA sequence: TGTGCCAGCCGGGTGGACAGGAGGGGCGAAAAACTGTTTTTT. It encodes CASRVDRRGEKLFF.

This clone was observed a handful of times. The chain combines TRBV7-2 with TRBJ1-2, with D uncertain. Germline values: CDR1 SGHTA, CDR2 FQGNSA. V dropped 4 bases and J dropped 8 bases, with 20 bases sitting between them. CDR3 length equals 15 residues. The CDR3 coding sequence is TGTGCCAGCAGCTCCCACCAAGGAGGGAGACAAGGCTACACCTTC. Translation gives CASSSHQGGRQGYTF.

The CDR3 coding sequence is TGCGCCAGCAGCTTGGCGGGGGGGTCGAATGAGCAGTTCTTC. It yields the protein CASSLAGGSNEQFF. V is TRBV10-2 and J is TRBJ2-1, with TRBD2 matching over 9 bases. Unmatched junction bases numbered 7, after V lost 6 bases and J lost 7 bases. Germline V gene data show CDR1 as WSHSY and CDR2 as SAAADI. This CDR3 is built from 14 residues.

The chain links TRBV5-1 to TRBJ2-5; perhaps TRBD2 as D (6 bases). In germline, CDR1 is SGHRS, CDR2 YFSETQ. The V gene lost 0 bases and the J gene lost 3 bases, with 12 bases spanning the gap. This CDR3 region has 15 residues. CDR3 loop: CASSLELGGEETQYF. The CDR3 nucleotides are TGCGCCAGCAGCTTGGAGTTGGGAGGAGAAGAGACCCAGTACTTC.

V usage is TRBV5-8 and J usage is TRBJ1-6; D is uncertain. The germline gives CDR1 SGHTS, CDR2 YDEGEE. Between the trimmed V and J ends, which lost 4 bases and 7 bases, there was a span of 18 bases. The CDR3 runs 16 residues. CDR3 sequence (DNA): TGTGCCAGCAGCAAAAGCGGGCGCCGAGGGAATTCACCCCTCCACTTT. This codes for CASSKSGRRGNSPLHF.

Comments on this clone: This may come from a read error, since a much larger clone is one base off. In the same sample, other DNA sequences code for this CDR3. J is TRBJ1-5 and V is TRBV7-9; tentatively, D is TRBD1 (5 bases). This CDR3 region has 15 residues. The V gene's germline CDR1 is SEHNR and CDR2 FQNEAQ (reference sequence). V gave up 1 base and J gave up 0 bases, with 7 bases separating them. CDR3: CASSLGGYSNQPQHF. The CDR3 nucleotides are TGTGCCAGCAGCTTAGGGGGCTATAGCAATCAGCCCCAGCATTTT.

J is TRBJ1-4 and V is TRBV5-1, with D possibly matching TRBD1 (6 bases). Germline values: CDR1 SGHRS, CDR2 YFSETQ. Trimming removed 4 bases from V and 1 base from J, with 11 bases in between. The CDR3 is 15 residues long. The CDR3 nucleotides read TGCGCCAGCAGCAACAGAGGGGGAACTAATGAAAAACTGTTTTTT. It yields the protein CASSNRGGTNEKLFF.

CDR3 amino acids: CASSQDIGQGTDTQYF. CDR3 bases: TGTGCCAGCAGCCAAGACATAGGACAGGGCACAGATACGCAGTATTTT. The chain is built from TRBV4-2 and TRBJ2-3, with 7 bases lining up with TRBD1. The CDR3 totals 16 residues. Unmatched junction bases numbered 4, after V lost 0 bases and J lost 1 base. CDR1 and CDR2 (germline): LGHNA, YNFKEQ.

This CDR3 reads CASSPGQGAGLDTEAFF. CDR3 bases: TGCGCCAGCAGCCCAGGACAGGGTGCAGGGTTGGACACTGAAGCTTTCTTT. The chain couples TRBV5-1 to TRBJ1-1; 8 nucleotides align to TRBD1. Trimming took 4 bases from V and 3 from J; bases not matched to a gene: 14. The CDR3 spans 17 residues. Germline CDR1 and CDR2: SGHRS and YFSETQ.

This chain links TRBV7-6 with TRBJ2-7; D may be TRBD1 (6 bases). Germline V lookup: CDR1 SGHVS, CDR2 FNYEAQ. The V and J ends lost 2 bases and 5 bases respectively, with 10 bases between them. The CDR3 totals 13 residues. For the CDR3, the DNA is TGTGCCAGCAGCTTAAGCAGGGGTGACGAGCAGTACTTC. This sequence encodes CASSLSRGDEQYF.